This is a list of T cell receptor beta chains from one sample in a study of cytotoxic CD8 clonotypes in ibrutinib-treated CLL. The repertoire was sequenced with immunoSEQ multiplex PCR; TCRdb's copy has only in-frame clones and lacks some. The sample holds roughly 250,000 clones, roughly 70% seen once. The source material was PBMCs, sampled after 24 months of ibrutinib treatment. The origin of the receptors is a human donor with chronic lymphocytic leukemia. CDR3s include the opening cysteine and the closing phenylalanine or tryptophan. Fields, in order: D gene, V gene, J gene, clone size, CDR3 length, CDR3 protein, CDR3 DNA. A D gene is named only where the DNA matches it firmly. The size field is filled for only some rows; it gives once, few, many or a size class.

TRBD2,TRBV6-5,TRBJ2-7,few,15,CASSLTSGRETKQYF,TGTGCCAGCAGCCTGACTAGCGGGAGGGAGACGAAACAGTACTTC
-,TRBV28,TRBJ2-3,-,17,CASSLSLLADYTDTQYF,TGTGCCAGCAGTTTATCTCTCCTAGCCGACTACACAGATACGCAGTATTTT
TRBD1,TRBV29-1,TRBJ2-7,-,15,CSVTRWDRGDYEQYF,TGCAGCGTAACGAGATGGGACAGGGGGGATTACGAGCAGTACTTC
-,TRBV7-3,TRBJ1-5,-,13,CASSLDSNQPQHF,TGTGCCAGCAGCCTCGATAGCAATCAGCCCCAGCATTTT
-,TRBV7-6,TRBJ2-2,-,14,CASSLQVITGELFF,TGTGCCAGCAGCTTACAGGTCATCACCGGGGAGCTGTTTTTT
-,TRBV9,TRBJ1-2,few,16,CASSVTGAGDFVSYTF,TGTGCCAGCAGCGTAACGGGGGCCGGGGACTTTGTTAGCTACACCTTC
-,TRBV7-2,TRBJ2-1,-,15,CASSGGRTSGFEQFF,TGTGCCAGCAGTGGGGGCCGGACTAGTGGTTTTGAGCAGTTCTTC
TRBD1,TRBV29-1,TRBJ1-4,once,13,CSAGLGQGEKLFF,TGCAGCGCTGGACTGGGACAGGGGGAAAAACTGTTTTTT
-,TRBV19,TRBJ2-2,few,14,CASRGGGRAGELFF,TGTGCCAGTAGAGGTGGCGGAAGAGCCGGGGAGCTGTTTTTT
TRBD1,TRBV10-3,TRBJ2-1,-,13,CAVIRDREGEQFF,TGTGCCGTTATCCGGGACAGGGAAGGTGAGCAGTTCTTC
-,TRBV30,TRBJ2-1,-,15,CAWSWAGSSYNEQFF,TGTGCCTGGAGTTGGGCGGGGAGCTCCTACAATGAGCAGTTCTTC
-,TRBV11-3,TRBJ2-4,-,14,CASSLGGPNDIQYF,TGTGCCAGCAGCTTAGGGGGACCAAATGACATTCAGTACTTC
-,TRBV2,TRBJ1-2,-,12,CASSVIGYGYTF,TGTGCCAGCAGTGTAATCGGCTATGGCTACACCTTC
TRBD2,TRBV28,TRBJ2-7,once,15,CASSLSGSESYEQYF,TGTGCCAGCAGTTTAAGCGGGAGTGAGTCCTACGAGCAGTACTTC
-,TRBV7-8,TRBJ1-5,few,13,CASGLDSNQPQHF,TGTGCCAGCGGGTTGGATAGCAATCAGCCCCAGCATTTT
TRBD2,TRBV7-3,TRBJ2-1,-,15,CASSYSGRARNEQFF,TGTGCCAGCAGCTATAGCGGGAGGGCCAGGAATGAGCAGTTCTTC
-,TRBV28,TRBJ2-7,-,16,CASSFSSASLSYEQYF,TGTGCCAGCAGTTTTTCTAGCGCCTCCCTCTCCTACGAGCAGTACTTC
TRBD1,TRBV18,TRBJ2-6,-,17,CASSSRQGAPGANVLTF,TGTGCCAGCTCAAGTCGGCAGGGGGCGCCCGGGGCCAACGTCCTGACTTTC
-,TRBV11-2,TRBJ2-1,-,12,CASSLGANEQFF,TGTGCCAGCAGCTTAGGAGCAAATGAGCAGTTCTTC
-,TRBV12-5,TRBJ2-2,-,14,CASGPQGSHGELFF,TGTGCTAGTGGCCCACAGGGTTCTCACGGGGAGCTGTTTTTT
-,TRBV7-3,TRBJ2-2,-,18,CASSLIPRSGSNFGELFF,TGTGCCAGCAGCTTAATCCCAAGGAGCGGGTCTAACTTCGGGGAGCTGTTTTTT
-,TRBV6-1,TRBJ2-7,-,15,CASSEAGGYTYEQYF,TGTGCCAGCAGTGAAGCAGGGGGATACACCTACGAGCAGTACTTC
-,TRBV27,TRBJ2-3,-,13,CASSLLGTDTQYF,TGTGCCAGCAGTTTATTGGGGACAGATACGCAGTATTTT
-,TRBV9,TRBJ1-1,-,14,CASSAGRARAEAFF,TGTGCCAGCAGCGCAGGACGGGCGCGAGCTGAAGCTTTCTTT
TRBD2,TRBV5-1,TRBJ2-1,-,15,CASSFGVAGYNEQFF,TGCGCCAGCAGCTTCGGAGTAGCGGGGTACAATGAGCAGTTCTTC
-,TRBV4-3,TRBJ2-3,-,14,CASSQDWAPDTQYF,TGCGCCAGCAGCCAAGATTGGGCGCCAGATACGCAGTATTTT
-,TRBV19,TRBJ2-7,-,11,CASSIDHAQYF,TGTGCCAGTAGTATAGATCACGCGCAGTACTTC
-,TRBV29-1,TRBJ1-3,few,12,CSVAGTGNTIYF,TGCAGCGTTGCAGGGACTGGAAACACCATATATTTT
TRBD1,TRBV4-2,TRBJ2-7,-,13,CASSLEQGYEQYF,TGTGCCAGCAGCCTAGAACAGGGGTATGAGCAGTACTTC
TRBD1,TRBV5-6,TRBJ2-7,-,14,CASSLVGTGYEQYF,TGTGCCAGCAGCTTGGTAGGGACAGGCTACGAGCAGTACTTC